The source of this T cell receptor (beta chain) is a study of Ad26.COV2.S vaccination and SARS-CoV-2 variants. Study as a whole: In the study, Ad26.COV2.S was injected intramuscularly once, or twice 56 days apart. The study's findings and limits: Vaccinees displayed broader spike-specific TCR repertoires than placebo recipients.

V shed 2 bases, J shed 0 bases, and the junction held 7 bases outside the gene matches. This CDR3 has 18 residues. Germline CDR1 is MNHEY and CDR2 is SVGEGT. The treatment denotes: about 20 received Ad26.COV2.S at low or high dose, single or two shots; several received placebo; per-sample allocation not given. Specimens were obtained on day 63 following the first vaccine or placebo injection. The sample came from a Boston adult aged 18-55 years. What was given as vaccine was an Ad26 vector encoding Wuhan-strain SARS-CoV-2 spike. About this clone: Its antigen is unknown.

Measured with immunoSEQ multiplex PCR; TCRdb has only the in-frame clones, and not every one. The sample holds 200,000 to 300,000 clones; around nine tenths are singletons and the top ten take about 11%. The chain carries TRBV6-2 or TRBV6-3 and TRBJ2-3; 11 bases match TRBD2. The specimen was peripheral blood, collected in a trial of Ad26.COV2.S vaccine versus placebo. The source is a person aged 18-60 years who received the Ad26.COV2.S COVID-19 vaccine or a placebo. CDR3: CASSYDRTSGSSTDTQYF. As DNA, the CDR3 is TGTGCCAGCAGTTACGACCGGACTAGCGGGTCTAGCACAGATACGCAGTATTTT.